This TCR beta chain is from a study of neurological immune-mediated disorders (dated by TCRdb to between 2018 and 2021). Background on the whole study: Using UMI-based sequencing, the study compared peripheral blood TCR-beta repertoires from patients with HTLV-I-associated myelopathy (HAM/TSP), patients with multiple sclerosis, and healthy controls. The roughly 99 TCR-beta libraries covered PBMC samples along with longitudinal samples, technical triplicates, and paired sorted CD4+ and CD8+ T-cell subsets. Longitudinal HAM/TSP and healthy donors were sampled at 3 time-points each (about 3-45 month intervals). Of the roughly 70 subjects in the cohort, about 14 were HAM/TSP patients, about 35 were multiple sclerosis patients, and about 20 were healthy controls.

Sequences MNHEY (CDR1) and SMNVEV (CDR2) are obtained from the germline V gene (reference sequence). The trim is 2 bases for V and 9 bases for J, with a gap of 20 bases between the germline ends. The cysteine opens and the phenylalanine closes a CDR3 of 15 amino acids. Solely the CDR3 DNA is kept, with 45 bases framed from the first base. cDNA was synthesized by template-switch 5'RACE using a primer with a 10-nucleotide random unique molecular identifier that tagged each TCR transcript. Every sequencing run covered 15-18 subjects and yielded more than 180 million TCR-beta sequences. Total RNA was extracted with the RNeasy kit. TCR-beta VDJ regions were amplified with primers for the TCR constant region and the 5'RACE anchor, using the KAPA Real-time Library Amplification kit. Sample indexes and Illumina adaptors were added in a first PCR, after which library yield was increased in a second PCR. After Ampure bead purification, the roughly 650 bp TCR product was size-selected on a 2% E-gel SizeSelection system. Library quality was checked on a Bioanalyzer, concentration was measured with Qubit, and libraries were quantified with the Kapa Library Quantification kit before pooling. Libraries were sequenced paired-end 2 x 150 bp on an Illumina HiSeq 2500. To increase sequence diversity, roughly 23-30% phiX was spiked into each library pool. Regarding the original processing steps: Quality-filtered reads were processed with the UMI-based MiGEC pipeline, which removed over 85% of raw TCR sequences during error correction. VDJ genes were aligned to IMGT germline references, and each clonotype was defined by a unique CDR3 amino acid sequence together with V-J genes. Clonal expansion, Shannon diversity and CDR3 relatedness (CalcPairwiseDistances, ClusterSamples) were evaluated with VDJtools, and phylogenetic trees were built with CLCbio workbench. Clones with at least 8 unique UMIs were defined as expanded, with this threshold being based on coefficient-of-variation modelling across technical triplicates. Using fastp trimming at Q25 and MiXCR clonotype assembly, TCRdb reanalyzed the public sequencing data and kept in-frame beta chains. Rows with a matching CDR3 protein are joined into one entry that keeps the most common DNA and genes. V and J calls and clone size were set by TCRdb, not the authors. The sample records about 60,000 distinct CDR3 sequences, roughly 9.7% of which are singletons. The top ten constitute around 12% of the sample.

The paper's findings and limits, for the study overall: No identical CDR3 amino acid sequences were found to be shared among expanded clones across subjects, suggesting that TCR-beta repertoires were private in all groups. The highest TCR clonal expansion was observed in HAM/TSP patients, whereas the lowest was observed in MS patients, even when compared with healthy controls.

This clonotype was seen a handful of times. It lacks a known antigen. No base-level quality is on record; no much larger clone is a single base apart. What the time point label conveys for this sample: longitudinal time-point 2. The healthy controls were volunteers from blood banks in Maryland, USA. Unsorted PBMC libraries were generated from 2 million PBMCs stored in RNAlater at -80 °C until RNA extraction. PBMCs were separated from peripheral blood using Ficoll-Hypaque density gradient centrifugation and then cryopreserved in liquid nitrogen. The V and J segments used are TRBV27 and TRBJ2-7; a tentative D call is TRBD2 (6 bases match). The sequenced sample was PBMCs. The clonotype was recovered from a man aged 30 to 39 in good health. The DNA sequence is TGTGCCAGCAGTTTAGGAGGGAGGCCCCCCTCGGGGCAGTACTTC. It translates to CASSLGGRPPSGQYF.